The rows below give T cell receptor beta chains drawn from one sample of a study of OX40 agonist ivuxolimab in advanced cancers. Measured with immunoSEQ multiplex PCR; TCRdb has only the in-frame clones, and not every one. The data show some 29,000 clones, more than 85% seen once. The sequencing here drew on CD4+ or CD8+ T cells sorted from blood, taken in a trial of the OX40 agonist ivuxolimab. The receptors here all came from an adult with an advanced solid tumor such as melanoma, head and neck, liver or kidney cancer. CDR3s include the opening cysteine and the closing phenylalanine or tryptophan. Each record gives: clone size, V gene, J gene, CDR3 length, D gene, CDR3 DNA, CDR3 protein. D genes are given only for firm matches. The size field is filled for only some rows; it gives once, few, many or a size class.

NA	TRBV4-1	TRBJ2-7	13	NA	TGCGCCAGCAGCCCCTACCTAGGGGGGTTTCAGTACTTC	CASSPYLGGFQYF
NA	TRBV5-4	TRBJ1-1	14	NA	TGTGCCAGCAGCTTGGATCCGGGGGACACTGAAGCTTTCTTT	CASSLDPGDTEAFF
NA	TRBV13	TRBJ2-5	14	NA	TGTGCCAGCAGCTTAGTAGCCGGCCGAGAGACCCAGTACTTC	CASSLVAGRETQYF
NA	TRBV4-1	TRBJ2-2	14	NA	TGCGCCAGCAGCTCGGGGCCGAACACCGGGGAGCTGTTTTTT	CASSSGPNTGELFF
NA	TRBV6-1	TRBJ2-7	13	NA	TGTGCCAGCAGTGGGCCAAGGTCGGGCGAGCAGTACTTC	CASSGPRSGEQYF
NA	TRBV4-3	TRBJ1-5	15	NA	TGCGCCAGCAGCCAAGATTTAGGGATCAATCAGCCCCAGCATTTT	CASSQDLGINQPQHF
NA	TRBV19	TRBJ2-7	14	NA	TGTGCCAGTAGTATGGGGCAGGGCAACTACGAGCAGTACTTC	CASSMGQGNYEQYF
NA	TRBV4-1	TRBJ2-7	18	NA	TGCGCCAGCAGCCGCCTCCCCTCCCCGACAGGGAGGAAGGAAGAGCAGTACTTC	CASSRLPSPTGRKEEQYF
NA	TRBV29-1	TRBJ2-2	13	NA	TGCAGCGTTGAGGTCGTGAACACCGGGGAGCTGTTTTTT	CSVEVVNTGELFF
NA	TRBV19	TRBJ2-7	12	NA	TGTGCCAGTAAGGATGGGAACTACGAGCAGTACTTC	CASKDGNYEQYF
NA	TRBV6-5	TRBJ1-2	13	NA	TGTGCCAGCAGTTATGGAGCTAACTATGGCTACACCTTC	CASSYGANYGYTF
NA	TRBV10-2	TRBJ2-1	15	TRBD2	TGCGCCAGCAGTGAGTCCCACCTTTCGGGGGGTGAGCAGTTCTTC	CASSESHLSGGEQFF
once	TRBV28	TRBJ2-3	18	NA	TGTGCCAGCAGTCTAGGATGGTTGGGACCTAGGGTGGGAGATACGCAGTATTTT	CASSLGWLGPRVGDTQYF
NA	TRBV19	TRBJ1-5	15	NA	TGTGCCAGTAGTAACGCGGGTCTGGGCAATCAGCCCCAGCATTTT	CASSNAGLGNQPQHF
NA	TRBV7-2	TRBJ2-7	16	TRBD2	TGTGCCAGCAGCTTGCTAGCGGGAGGACTAACCTACGAGCAGTACTTC	CASSLLAGGLTYEQYF
NA	TRBV19	TRBJ2-7	13	NA	TGTGCCAGTAGTCCTCTCGGTGGTGGCGAGCAGTACTTC	CASSPLGGGEQYF
NA	TRBV19	TRBJ1-1	13	TRBD1	TGTGCCAGTAGTATGGGGACAGTAACTGAAGCTTTCTTT	CASSMGTVTEAFF
NA	TRBV4-1	TRBJ2-7	16	TRBD2	TGCGCCAGCAGCCAAGATGGGGGGAGGGTCGTTGGCGAGCAGTACTTC	CASSQDGGRVVGEQYF